The rows below give T cell receptor beta chains drawn from one sample of a study of blood T cell repertoires in COVID-19. The protocol was immunoSEQ multiplex PCR, while the TCRdb copy is restricted to in-frame clones and leaves out a portion. The sample holds about 98,000 clones; 82% are singletons and the top ten take roughly 10%. Sequenced sample: peripheral blood. The receptors come from a man between 65 and 85 years old with active or convalescent COVID-19. Both conserved end residues are part of each CDR3. A D gene is named only where the DNA matches it firmly. Clone size is given for some rows only: seen once, a few or many times, or a class if the clone is expanded.

d_call	v_call	j_call	clone_size	cdr3_nt	cdr3_aa
-	TRBV3-1/TRBV3-2	TRBJ1-2	-	TGTGCCAGCAGCCTTGGCCTCTATGGCTACACCTTC	CASSLGLYGYTF
-	TRBV18	TRBJ1-1	-	TGTGCCAGCTCCCTCACGGAGGGCACTGAAGCTTTCTTT	CASSLTEGTEAFF
-	TRBV6-5	TRBJ1-4	-	TGTGCCAGCAGGGAGGGGCCTTTTGAAAAACTGTTTTTT	CASREGPFEKLFF
-	TRBV5-5	TRBJ2-3	-	TGTGCCAGCAGCTTGGGTGGGGGGAGCACAGATACGCAGTATTTT	CASSLGGGSTDTQYF
-	TRBV21-1	TRBJ2-7	-	TGTGCCAGCGGAAACCGGGACAGGGGGCGAGAGCAGTACTTC	CASGNRDRGREQYF
-	TRBV2	TRBJ2-2	-	TGTGCCAGCAGTGAAGTTGGCGGGAACACCGGGGAGCTGTTTTTT	CASSEVGGNTGELFF
-	TRBV6-5	TRBJ1-2	-	TGTGCCAGCAGTTCCCCGGAGTTAGCTAACTATGGCTACACCTTC	CASSSPELANYGYTF
-	TRBV3-1/TRBV3-2	TRBJ2-5	few	TGTGCCAGCAGCCAAGATCGTACAGACGACGGAGAGACCCAGTACTTC	CASSQDRTDDGETQYF
-	TRBV4-1	TRBJ2-3	-	TGCGCCAGCAGACAGGGCCAAGAGGCCACAGATACGCAGTATTTT	CASRQGQEATDTQYF
-	TRBV6-5	TRBJ1-2	once	TGTGCCAGCACGGGGGTCGCAGGCGATAACTATGGCTACACCTTC	CASTGVAGDNYGYTF
TRBD1	TRBV5-1	TRBJ1-6	-	TGCGCCAGCAGGGACAGGGAGGATTCACCCCTCCACTTT	CASRDREDSPLHF
-	TRBV7-8	TRBJ2-7	-	TGTGCCAGCAGCCAGGCCAGGCAAGTCTACGAGCAGTACTTC	CASSQARQVYEQYF
TRBD1	TRBV19	TRBJ1-5	-	TGTGCCAGTAGTAGCGGACAGGGTAGACAGCCCCAGCATTTT	CASSSGQGRQPQHF
TRBD1	TRBV27	TRBJ1-1	-	TGTGCCAGCAGTTTCGACAGGGCGAACACTGAAGCTTTCTTT	CASSFDRANTEAFF
TRBD1	TRBV14	TRBJ1-2	-	TGTGCCAGCAGCCAACTGGACAGGGGGAGTCACGGCTACACCTTC	CASSQLDRGSHGYTF
TRBD1	TRBV14	TRBJ1-2	-	TGTGCCAGCAGCCAAGCCAGGGGGCCCGTTTATGGCTACACCTTC	CASSQARGPVYGYTF
-	TRBV4-1	TRBJ2-3	-	TGCGCCAGCAGCCAAGTCCCGGGGGATACGCAGTATTTT	CASSQVPGDTQYF
-	TRBV7-8	TRBJ1-3	-	TGTGCCAGCAGCTCCCGTGGGAGCTCTGGAAACACCATATATTTT	CASSSRGSSGNTIYF
TRBD2	TRBV6-2/TRBV6-3	TRBJ2-3	-	TGTGCCAGCAGTTACGGGACTAGCGGCACAGATACGCAGTATTTT	CASSYGTSGTDTQYF
-	TRBV2	TRBJ1-2	-	TGTGCCAGCAGTGATTCACCAGGGATCTATGGCTACACCTTC	CASSDSPGIYGYTF
-	TRBV6-5	TRBJ1-3	-	TGTGCCAGCAGTTATGCGCAGGGCGGAAACACCATATATTTT	CASSYAQGGNTIYF
-	TRBV7-8	TRBJ2-6	few	TGTGCCAGCAGCTTAGCGCGTGGAGGAGGGGCCAACGTCCTGACTTTC	CASSLARGGGANVLTF
-	TRBV6-5	TRBJ1-1	-	TGTGCCAGCCCGACAGCCTTGAACACTGAAGCTTTCTTT	CASPTALNTEAFF
-	TRBV27	TRBJ1-5	-	TGTGCCAGCAGGCGCGGACCGGGAAGAGAGCCCCAGCATTTT	CASRRGPGREPQHF
-	TRBV7-2	TRBJ1-1	-	TGTGCCAGCAGCAGTGGACAGCCCAACACTGAAGCTTTCTTT	CASSSGQPNTEAFF
-	TRBV30	TRBJ2-1	-	TGTGCCTGGACCGGGGGGCCGGATCAATACAATGAGCAGTTCTTC	CAWTGGPDQYNEQFF
-	TRBV11-2	TRBJ2-7	-	TGTGCCAGCAGCTTCTCTTACGAGCAGTACTTC	CASSFSYEQYF
TRBD2	TRBV7-2	TRBJ2-3	-	TGTGCCAGCAGCTTAGGAGCGGGGTCCCCAACAGATACGCAGTATTTT	CASSLGAGSPTDTQYF
-	TRBV5-4	TRBJ1-2	-	TGTGCCAGCAGCTTTAACAGGGCTAACTATGGCTACACCTTC	CASSFNRANYGYTF
-	TRBV6-5	TRBJ1-1	-	TGTGCCAGCAAGGAGGGGTTGCGGTTCGAAGCTTTCTTT	CASKEGLRFEAFF
-	TRBV3-1/TRBV3-2	TRBJ2-7	-	TGTGCCAGCAGCCAATTTGCGCGGGGCGTAAACGAGCAGTACTTC	CASSQFARGVNEQYF
TRBD1	TRBV29-1	TRBJ1-1	-	TGCAGCGTTGTAGGGGGCGGTTGGACTGAAGCTTTCTTT	CSVVGGGWTEAFF
-	TRBV5-5	TRBJ1-4	-	TGTGCCAGCAGCTTGTCAGGGGATGAAAAACTGTTTTTT	CASSLSGDEKLFF
-	TRBV6-5	TRBJ2-1	once	TGTGCCAGCAGTTTTAGCAGAGGCGTCAATGAGCAGTTCTTC	CASSFSRGVNEQFF
-	TRBV4-2	TRBJ2-7	-	TGTGCCAGCAGCCAAGAAGTCGGCGGCAGGGCGAGGAACTACGAGCAGTACTTC	CASSQEVGGRARNYEQYF
TRBD1	TRBV6-5	TRBJ1-2	-	TGTGCCAGCAGCTCAGGGGGCGGGCCGATATATGGCTACACCTTC	CASSSGGGPIYGYTF
-	TRBV3-1/TRBV3-2	TRBJ2-1	-	TGTGCCAGCAGCCTGCAGGGTGGCAATGAGCAGTTCTTC	CASSLQGGNEQFF
-	TRBV18	TRBJ2-1	-	TGTGCCAGCTCACCCCCCCGGCCGAACCCGAGGGATGAGCAGTTCTTC	CASSPPRPNPRDEQFF
-	TRBV5-6	TRBJ1-2	-	TGTGCCAGCAGCTTGGCCTCGGGCTACACCTTC	CASSLASGYTF
TRBD1	TRBV7-3	TRBJ2-1	-	TGTGCCAGCAGCACGTCCGGGACAGGGGACAATGAGCAGTTCTTC	CASSTSGTGDNEQFF
TRBD1	TRBV5-8	TRBJ2-7	-	TGTGCCAGCAGCGCGCCGGGACAGGGATTGGGCGAGCAGTACTTC	CASSAPGQGLGEQYF
TRBD2	TRBV12-5	TRBJ2-3	-	TGTGCTAGTGGTACCGGGACTAGCATAAGCACAGATACGCAGTATTTT	CASGTGTSISTDTQYF
TRBD2	TRBV11-3	TRBJ2-2	-	TGTGCCAGCAGCTTGGGAGGGCGCCGGGGCGGGGAGCTGTTTTTT	CASSLGGRRGGELFF
-	TRBV11-3	TRBJ2-5	-	TGTGCCAGCAGCCCAGATGACACAGTCCTCCAAGAGACCCAGTACTTC	CASSPDDTVLQETQYF
TRBD1	TRBV18	TRBJ1-1	-	TGTGCCAGCTCACCTTCCAGGGGGGACACTGAAGCTTTCTTT	CASSPSRGDTEAFF
TRBD2	TRBV3-1/TRBV3-2	TRBJ2-1	-	TGTGCCAGCAGCCCACCGGTTGGGCGGGGGGGAAAGTACAATGAGCAGTTCTTC	CASSPPVGRGGKYNEQFF
-	TRBV5-1	TRBJ2-5	few	TGCGCCAGCAGCTTGGGCGTGACAACGGTTCAAGAGACCCAGTACTTC	CASSLGVTTVQETQYF
-	TRBV10-1	TRBJ2-5	-	TGCGCCAGCAGTGAGTCGGCCTGGGGGGTCCAAGAGACCCAGTACTTC	CASSESAWGVQETQYF
TRBD2	TRBV10-1	TRBJ2-2	-	TGCGCCAGCAGTGACCCTGGGACTAGCTTTGCCGGGGAGCTGTTTTTT	CASSDPGTSFAGELFF
TRBD1	TRBV20-1	TRBJ1-1	once	TGCAGTGCCGAGGGGGCCACTGAAGCTTTCTTT	CSAEGATEAFF
TRBD1	TRBV5-1	TRBJ2-3	once	TGCGCCAGCAGCCCGGGACAGGGGTCCACAGATACGCAGTATTTT	CASSPGQGSTDTQYF
TRBD1	TRBV6-6	TRBJ2-1	-	TGTGCCAGCAGTTACGAGGACAGGGTATACAATGAGCAGTTCTTC	CASSYEDRVYNEQFF
TRBD1	TRBV27	TRBJ2-1	-	TGTGCCAGCAGTCCAAGGGACAGGGGTATTTCCAATGAGCAGTTCTTC	CASSPRDRGISNEQFF
TRBD2	TRBV5-1	TRBJ2-4	-	TGCGCCAGCAGCTTGGTACTAGCGGGGGGTGTCAAAAACATTCAGTACTTC	CASSLVLAGGVKNIQYF
-	TRBV19	TRBJ1-3	-	TGTGCCGTCAGAGGAACTTCCTCTGGAAACACCATATATTTT	CAVRGTSSGNTIYF
-	TRBV11-3	TRBJ2-2	-	TGTGCCAGCAGCTCCGACAGCACCGGGGAGCTGTTTTTT	CASSSDSTGELFF
-	TRBV11-3	TRBJ2-7	-	TGTGCCAGCAGCCCTCGAGGGGGCTACGAGCAGTACTTC	CASSPRGGYEQYF
TRBD1	TRBV7-2	TRBJ1-6	-	TGTGCCAGCAGCAAACAGGGGATGTCACCCCTCCACTTT	CASSKQGMSPLHF
TRBD1	TRBV18	TRBJ2-2	-	TGTGCCAGCTCACCCCAGGGGGCAAACACCGGGGAGCTGTTTTTT	CASSPQGANTGELFF
-	TRBV19	TRBJ1-1	few	TGTGCCAGTAGTATAGGGGGGGGGATCCCCGAAGCTTTCTTT	CASSIGGGIPEAFF